A single sample gave rise to the 27 T cell receptor beta chains below, sequenced in a study of T cells after yellow fever vaccination. TCRdb reprocessed the 5' RACE reads via MiXCR and lists one record per CDR3 protein. The sample yields hundreds of thousands of distinct CDR3 sequences, around 4% seen once. The sample here was PBMCs, taken on the day of the yellow fever booster vaccination. The receptors were gathered from a man aged 18 to 29 who received the YFV17D yellow fever vaccine.

V is TRBV6-5 and J is TRBJ1-2; D is unclear. V gave up 3 bases and J gave up 0 bases, with 14 bases separating them. The CDR3 length is 16 residues. Germline CDR1 is MNHEY and CDR2 is SVGAGI. The CDR3 DNA reads as TGTGCCAGCAGTTATTCGGTCGGCAGAGCTAACTATGGCTACACCTTC. Its protein is CASSYSVGRANYGYTF.

This clonotype was seen many times. V is TRBV20-1 and J is TRBJ2-5, with D possibly TRBD2 on 7 matching bases. This CDR3 contains 15 residues. Trimming pared 2 bases from V and 5 bases from J, leaving 18 bases between. The germline V gene has CDR1 DFQATT and CDR2 SNEGSKA (reference sequence). The CDR3 nucleotides read TGCAGTGCTAGATTGCGACGGGGGGCCTGGGAGACCCAGTACTTC. As protein: CSARLRRGAWETQYF.

This chain joins TRBV2 and TRBJ1-1; D not certain. Deletions cut 0 bases from V and 4 bases from J, with 6 bases between. Germline CDR1 and CDR2: SNHLY and FYNNEI. This CDR3 has 13 residues. In DNA form, the CDR3 reads TGTGCCAGCAGTGAAGCCGGGAGCACTGAAGCTTTCTTT. Encoded protein: CASSEAGSTEAFF.

This clonotype appeared many times. The rearrangement uses TRBV29-1 and TRBJ1-1; D remains ambiguous. V lost 3 bases to trimming and J lost 5 bases, with 10 bases between them. CDR1 and CDR2 from the germline V gene are SQVTM and ANQGSEA. This CDR3 contains 12 residues. In DNA form, the CDR3 reads TGCAGCGTTGATACCCAGACGACTGAAGCTTTCTTT. Translation gives CSVDTQTTEAFF.

Only a few counts were recorded for this clonotype. This chain connects TRBV12-3 or TRBV12-4 to TRBJ2-5, with TRBD1 identical over 10 bases. This CDR3 is 17 amino acids long. V dropped 5 bases and J dropped 5; count of bases not matched to a gene: 14. The CDR3 DNA follows: TGTGCCAGCAGTCTGCGCTCCGGGACAGGGGCTGGCGAGACCCAGTACTTC. Protein: CASSLRSGTGAGETQYF.

There are many counts of this clonotype. CDR3 protein: CASSYYGPVGEQYF. The CDR3 region has the DNA TGTGCCAGCAGTTATTACGGACCGGTGGGCGAGCAGTACTTC. The V gene is TRBV27, the J gene TRBJ2-7; D gene unclear. CDR1 is MNHEY, CDR2 SMNVEV, per germline (reference sequence). Trimming removed 4 bases at V and 6 bases at J, with 16 bases between. The CDR3 extends over 14 amino acids.

This clonotype turned up a few times. The V and J genes are TRBV12-3 or TRBV12-4 and TRBJ2-5; D is unclear. Trimming took off 5 bases at V and 6 bases at J, with 13 bases between the two ends. This CDR3 contains 13 residues. In DNA form, the CDR3 reads TGTGCCAGCAGTCAACTACGTCGACAGACCCAGTACTTC. It specifies CASSQLRRQTQYF.

This clonotype was recorded many times. This chain joins TRBV7-2 and TRBJ1-6; a possible D gene is TRBD1 (5 bases). The CDR3 extends over 13 amino acids. Germline values: CDR1 SGHTA, CDR2 FQGNSA. With 2 bases removed from V and 15 bases from J, the gap between germline ends came to 14 bases. The CDR3 loop reads CASSLWVQERLHF. CDR3 DNA sequence: TGTGCCAGCAGCTTATGGGTACAGGAGCGCCTCCACTTT.

As for this clonotype: The final CDR3 position lacks the conserved phenylalanine or tryptophan, pointing to a likely read error. The chain links TRBV6-2 or TRBV6-3 to TRBJ2-7; D may match TRBD1 or TRBD2 (5 bases each). CDR3 length: 14 amino acids. The V end was cut by 9 bases, the J end by 0 bases, with 15 bases between. Per germline, CDR1 MNHEY and CDR2 SVGEGT. The CDR3 nucleotides are TGTGCCAGTAAAGGCGAGGGGAGCTCCTACGAGCAGTACGCC. The encoded protein is CASKGEGSSYEQYA.

This clonotype appeared a few times. The chain recombines TRBV5-6 with TRBJ1-6; D gene uncertain. V was clipped by 4 bases and J by 6 bases, with 14 bases between them. The length of the CDR3 is 15 residues. CDR1 and CDR2 from the germline V gene are SGHDT and YYEEEE. In nucleotides, the CDR3 is TGTGCCAGCAGCCGTGAATGGTCTGGTAATTCACCCCTCCACTTT. Protein product: CASSREWSGNSPLHF.

This clonotype was counted between two and nine times. V and J are TRBV5-1 and TRBJ2-7; 9 positions agree with TRBD1. CDR1 and CDR2 from the germline V gene are SGHRS and YFSETQ. J gave up 8 bases and V 4 bases, and 10 bases lay outside the gene matches. The CDR3 extends over 14 amino acids. CDR3: CASSAGTGPGQQYV. The CDR3 nucleotides are TGCGCCAGCAGCGCCGGGACAGGGCCAGGTCAGCAGTACGTC.

This clonotype was seen ten or more times. This CDR3 is CAISASSTQPQHF. CDR3 nucleotide sequence: TGTGCCATCAGTGCGAGCAGTACCCAGCCCCAGCATTTT. The gene calls are TRBV10-3 and TRBJ1-5; D is undetermined. This CDR3 has 13 amino acids. Trimming left V 4 bases short and J 7 bases short, with 11 bases between. Per germline, CDR1 ENHRY and CDR2 SYGVKD.

With respect to this clonotype: The junction does not match germline at one end; this may be a read error. V and J are TRBV7-6 and TRBJ2-2; a weak D match, TRBD2 (5 bases). Germline CDR1 and CDR2: SGHVS and FNYEAQ. This CDR3 comprises 14 residues. The CDR3 nucleotides are TGTGCCAGCGGGGTCAGCGCGAACACCGGGGAGCTGATTTTT. This codes for CASGVSANTGELIF.

This clonotype was seen repeatedly, ten times or more. This chain links TRBV20-1 with TRBJ1-1; 12 positions match TRBD1. V shed 4 bases and J 1 base; nucleotides not matched to a gene: 4. CDR1 is DFQATT and CDR2 is SNEGSKA in the germline V gene (reference sequence). The CDR3 is 15 amino acids. The CDR3 protein is CSAIQGQGANTEAFF. In DNA form, the CDR3 reads TGCAGTGCTATCCAGGGACAGGGGGCGAACACTGAAGCTTTCTTT.

This clonotype was counted only a few times. CDR3 sequence: CSARGAGNEQFF. The CDR3 DNA sequence: TGCAGTGCTAGGGGGGCAGGGAATGAGCAGTTCTTC. This chain connects TRBV20-1 to TRBJ2-1, with a weak D call TRBD1 (6 bases). Germline V gene data show CDR1 as DFQATT and CDR2 as SNEGSKA (reference sequence). The ends were cut back, 3 bases at V and 7 bases at J, with 10 bases in the middle. The CDR3 consists of 12 residues.

In this sample, this clonotype turned up many times. The J gene is TRBJ2-7, the V gene TRBV4-3, with a weak D call TRBD1 (7 bases). The V gene lost 4 bases and the J gene lost 2 bases, with 21 bases spanning the gap. CDR1 and CDR2 from the germline V gene are LGHNA and YSLEER. There are 17 residues in the CDR3. DNA for the CDR3: TGCGCCAGCAGCCCCGGGGGACAGCCCCAAGGGGCCTACGAGCAGTACTTC. It codes for CASSPGGQPQGAYEQYF.

This clonotype was observed at least ten times. V usage is TRBV7-9 and J usage is TRBJ2-2, with D possibly being TRBD1 or TRBD2 (5 bases each). Looked up from germline, CDR1 is SEHNR and CDR2 is FQNEAQ (reference sequence). The CDR3 contains 13 residues. CDR3 protein: CATGRRTTGELFF. In nucleotides, the CDR3 is TGTGCTACGGGACGTAGGACCACCGGGGAGCTGTTTTTT.

Only a few counts were recorded for this clonotype. J is TRBJ1-5 and V is TRBV10-3; D is perhaps TRBD1 (5 bases). The germline V gene encodes CDR1 ENHRY and CDR2 SYGVKD. The CDR3 covers 15 residues. The V end lost 10 bases, the J end lost 6 bases, and 22 bases lay between the germline ends. DNA of the CDR3: TGTGCCAGCGCCGATGTTAGGGCGCAGGGTCAGCCCCAGCATTTT. It codes for CASADVRAQGQPQHF.

This clonotype was observed a handful of times. The rearrangement uses TRBV5-1 and TRBJ2-7; tentative D call: TRBD1 (7 bases). This CDR3 spans 13 amino acids. Per the germline V gene, CDR1 is SGHRS and CDR2 is YFSETQ. Trimming removed 4 bases at V and 5 bases at J, with 13 bases between. CDR3 DNA: TGCGCCAGCAGCGGATCAGGGGGGCACGAGCAGTACTTC. Protein product: CASSGSGGHEQYF. Complete variable domain (other parts from reference TRBV5-1 and TRBJ2-7): KAGVTQTPRYLIKTRGQQVTLSCSPISGHRSVSWYQQTPGQGLQFLFEYFSETQRNKGNFPGRFSGRQFSNSRSEMNVSTLELGDSALYLCASSGSGGHEQYFGPGTRLTVT.

The chain has TRBV6-5 and TRBJ2-4; D is possibly TRBD2 (6 bases). The CDR3 contains 14 residues. V was shortened by 6 bases and J by 3 bases, with 12 bases between the two germline ends. The germline V gene encodes CDR1 MNHEY and CDR2 SVGAGI. The CDR3 here is CASRDGGSKNIQYF. The CDR3 DNA sequence: TGTGCCAGCAGGGACGGGGGTAGCAAAAACATTCAGTACTTC.

This clonotype was counted many times. V and J are TRBV7-2 and TRBJ2-1, with D unclear. The CDR3 sequence is 13 residues long. Germline V lookup: CDR1 SGHTA, CDR2 FQGNSA. The V end lost 5 bases, the J end lost 4 bases, and 9 bases lay between the germline ends. The CDR3 DNA is TGTGCCAGCAGCCTTACCACTTACAATGAGCAGTTCTTC. It yields the protein CASSLTTYNEQFF.

Many counts were recorded for this clonotype. The genes are TRBV12-3 or TRBV12-4 and TRBJ1-5; perhaps TRBD1 as D (5 bases). V was clipped by 6 bases and J by 6 bases, with 18 bases between them. The CDR3 extends over 15 amino acids. The CDR3 nucleotides are TGTGCCAGCAGCGCGGGGGACGGCGTTGGTCAGCCCCAGCATTTT. Its protein product is CASSAGDGVGQPQHF.

The gene calls are TRBV18 and TRBJ1-2; D call uncertain. Germline V CDR1 and CDR2: KGHSH, LQKENI. The CDR3 is 14 amino acids. Trimming pared 1 base from V and 1 base from J, leaving 7 bases between. This chain's CDR3 is CASSPLRDNYGYTF. CDR3 in DNA: TGTGCCAGCTCACCACTTCGGGATAACTATGGCTACACCTTC.

This clonotype came up many times. The rearrangement uses TRBV20-1 and TRBJ1-3; possible D gene TRBD1, 5 bases. CDR3 length: 14 residues. Germline V gives CDR1 DFQATT, CDR2 SNEGSKA (reference sequence). V gave up 3 bases and J gave up 2 bases, with 11 bases separating them. The CDR3 nucleotides read TGCAGTGCTAGCCCCCGGGGCACTGGAAACACCATATATTTT. Its protein is CSASPRGTGNTIYF.

The table lists this clonotype with many counts. The chain links TRBV19 to TRBJ1-2; possible D gene TRBD1, 6 bases. V was cut by 6 bases and J by 4 bases, with 18 bases left in between. This CDR3 is built from 15 residues. Germline lookup yields CDR1 LNHDA and CDR2 SQIVND (reference sequence). CDR3 DNA: TGTGCCAGTAGCACGACAGGCTTCGGCGCCTATGGCTACACCTTC. It yields the protein CASSTTGFGAYGYTF.

This clonotype occurred many times. The J gene is TRBJ2-7, the V gene TRBV27, with D perhaps matching TRBD1 or TRBD2 (7 bases each). Trimming cost V 5 bases and J 2 bases, with 19 bases left between them. Germline assignment: CDR1 MNHEY and CDR2 SMNVEV (reference sequence). The CDR3 is 16 amino acids. The CDR3 bases are TGTGCCAGCAGTCCAGGGGGGCGGGGGTCTACCTACGAGCAGTACTTC. This gives the protein CASSPGGRGSTYEQYF.

This clonotype came up many times. The chain joins TRBV4-3 to TRBJ2-5, with no clear D. CDR1 is LGHNA and CDR2 is YSLEER in the germline V gene. This CDR3 spans 18 amino acids. V gave up 0 bases and J gave up 2 bases, with 19 bases separating them. This CDR3 is CASSQDPSFLGLQETQYF. CDR3 in DNA: TGCGCCAGCAGCCAAGATCCCTCCTTCCTAGGGTTGCAAGAGACCCAGTACTTC.